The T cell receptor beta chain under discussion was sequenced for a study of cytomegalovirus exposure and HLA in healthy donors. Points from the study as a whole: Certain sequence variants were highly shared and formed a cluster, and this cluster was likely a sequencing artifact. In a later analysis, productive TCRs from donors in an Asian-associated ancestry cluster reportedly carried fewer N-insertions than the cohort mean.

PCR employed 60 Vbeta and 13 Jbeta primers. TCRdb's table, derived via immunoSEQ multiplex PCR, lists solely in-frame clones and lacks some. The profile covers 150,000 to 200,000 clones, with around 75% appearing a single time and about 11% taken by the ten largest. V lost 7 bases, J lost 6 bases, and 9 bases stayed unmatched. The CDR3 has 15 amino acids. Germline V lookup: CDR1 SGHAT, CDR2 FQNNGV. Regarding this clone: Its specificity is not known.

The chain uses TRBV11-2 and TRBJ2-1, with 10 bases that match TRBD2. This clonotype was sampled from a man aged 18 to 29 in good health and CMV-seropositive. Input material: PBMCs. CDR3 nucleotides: TGTGCCAGCACTATCCTAGCGGGAGATCCCAATGAGCAGTTCTTC. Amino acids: CASTILAGDPNEQFF.